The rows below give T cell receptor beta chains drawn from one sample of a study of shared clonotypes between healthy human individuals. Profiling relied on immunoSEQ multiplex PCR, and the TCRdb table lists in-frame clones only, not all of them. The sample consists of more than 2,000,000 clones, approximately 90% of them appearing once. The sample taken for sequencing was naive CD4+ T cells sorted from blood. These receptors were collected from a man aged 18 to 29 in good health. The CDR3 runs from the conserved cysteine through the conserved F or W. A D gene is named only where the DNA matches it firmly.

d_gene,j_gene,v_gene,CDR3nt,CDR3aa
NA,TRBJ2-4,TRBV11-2,TGTGCCAGCAGCAACTCACCCGAGGACATTCAGTACTTC,CASSNSPEDIQYF
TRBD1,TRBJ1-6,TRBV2,TGTGCCAGCAGTGAACAGGGGGGCCTGGGGTCACCCCTCCACTTT,CASSEQGGLGSPLHF
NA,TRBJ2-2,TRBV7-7,TGTGCTAGCAGCCCGGATACGAACACCGGGGAGCTGTTTTTT,CASSPDTNTGELFF
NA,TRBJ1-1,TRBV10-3,TGTGCCATCAGTGATTACTCTGGAACTAACACTGAAGCTTTCTTT,CAISDYSGTNTEAFF
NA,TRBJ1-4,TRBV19,TGTGCCAGTAGTATCGGCGGGCACCTGGGTGGGGAAAAACTGTTTTTT,CASSIGGHLGGEKLFF
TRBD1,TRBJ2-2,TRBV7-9,TGTGCCAGCAGCCGTGGGACAGGGAGATCCGGGGAGCTGTTTTTT,CASSRGTGRSGELFF
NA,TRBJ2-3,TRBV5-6,TGTGCCAGCAGCTTGGACACAGATACGCAGTATTTT,CASSLDTDTQYF
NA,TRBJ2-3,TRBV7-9,TGTGCCAGCAGCATTGACGGGGGCACAGATACGCAGTATTTT,CASSIDGGTDTQYF
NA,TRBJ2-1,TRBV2,TGTGCCAGCAGTAGGGACTCTGGCAATGAGCAGTTCTTC,CASSRDSGNEQFF
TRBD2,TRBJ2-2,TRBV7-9,TGTGCCAGCAGCCCGGGACTAGCGTCAATAACCGGGGAGCTGTTTTTT,CASSPGLASITGELFF
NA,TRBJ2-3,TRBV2,TGTGCCAGCAGTGAACGGGGGGCAGGTACGCAGTATTTT,CASSERGAGTQYF
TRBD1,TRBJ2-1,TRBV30,TGTGCCTGGAGAGGGACAGGGTGGTCCTACAATGAGCAGTTCTTC,CAWRGTGWSYNEQFF
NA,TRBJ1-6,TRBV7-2,TGTGCCAGCAGCTCCCAGAACGTGCCAAGCTCCTATAATTCACCCCTCCACTTT,CASSSQNVPSSYNSPLHF